This TCR beta chain was recorded in a study of blood T cell repertoires in COVID-19. About the study: The samples span acute and convalescent COVID-19 from the United States, Italy and Spain.

Only in-frame clones appear in the TCRdb table, and some are missing; sequencing was by immunoSEQ multiplex PCR. Here the sample spans around 130,000 clones, approximately 80% being singletons. Germline CDR1 is LGHDT and CDR2 is YNNKEL (reference sequence). Trimming cost V 0 bases and J 0 bases; bases outside gene matches: 2. This CDR3 comprises 16 residues. The source of this sequence is a woman under 30 who had been exposed to COVID-19. The rearrangement uses TRBV3-1 (or the pseudogene TRBV3-2) and TRBJ2-4, with TRBD2 identical over 7 bases. The specimen was PBMCs or T cells enriched from blood (not recorded which). The CDR3 spells CASSQDASGAKNIQYF. In DNA, the CDR3 is TGTGCCAGCAGCCAAGATGCTAGCGGAGCCAAAAACATTCAGTACTTC.